These 25 T cell receptor beta chains share one sample of origin, sequenced in a study of blood T cell repertoires in COVID-19. The method was immunoSEQ multiplex PCR; TCRdb's version includes in-frame clones alone and lacks a portion of them. The table records roughly 80,000 clones, over 75% of them present only once. Sequencing input: peripheral blood. These receptors all stem from a man between 45 and 60 years old with acute or convalescent COVID-19.

The J gene is TRBJ1-5, the V gene TRBV4-3, with TRBD1 matching over 7 bases. The V segment lost 0 bases and the J segment 5 bases; nucleotides outside the gene matches: 7. This CDR3 contains 16 residues. Germline V gene lookup returns CDR1 LGHNA and CDR2 YSLEER. This chain's CDR3 is CASSQDWTGGHQPQHF. Written as DNA, the CDR3 is TGCGCCAGCAGCCAAGACTGGACAGGAGGGCATCAGCCCCAGCATTTT.

V and J are TRBV5-1 and TRBJ1-1; 7 nucleotides match TRBD1. Per germline, CDR1 SGHRS and CDR2 YFSETQ. V lost 2 bases to trimming and J lost 1 base; unmatched junction nucleotides: 2. The CDR3 is 14 residues long. The CDR3 sequence: CASSFNRGNTEAFF. The CDR3 DNA sequence: TGCGCCAGCAGCTTTAACAGGGGGAACACTGAAGCTTTCTTT.

V gene TRBV28 combines with J gene TRBJ2-1; D is possibly TRBD1 (5 bases). The CDR3 consists of 14 residues. V lost 7 bases and J lost 9, with 19 bases in between. The V gene's germline CDR1 is MDHEN and CDR2 SYDVKM. This CDR3 is CASTPPGRVGEQFF. DNA of the CDR3: TGTGCCAGCACTCCCCCAGGCAGGGTGGGTGAGCAGTTCTTC.

This clone was picked up one time. The chain combines TRBV4-3 with TRBJ1-1; tentative D call: TRBD1 (5 bases). The V gene's germline CDR1 is LGHNA and CDR2 YSLEER. The CDR3 loop spans 15 amino acids. V dropped 0 bases and J dropped 3 bases, with 11 bases sitting between them. The CDR3 DNA is TGCGCCAGCAGCCAAGATCTCCAGGGCCACACTGAAGCTTTCTTT. Residues: CASSQDLQGHTEAFF.

This chain joins TRBV24-1 and TRBJ2-1; D gene unclear. This CDR3 comprises 14 residues. Trimming took off 8 bases at V and 0 bases at J, with 10 bases between the two ends. Germline values: CDR1 KGHDR, CDR2 SFDVKD. CDR3 loop: CATTSHGSYNEQFF. The CDR3 DNA is TGTGCCACCACGAGCCATGGCTCCTACAATGAGCAGTTCTTC.

There are a few counts of this clone. J is TRBJ2-7 and V is TRBV7-9; weak D call: TRBD1 (5 bases). The germline V gene encodes CDR1 SEHNR and CDR2 FQNEAQ (reference sequence). The CDR3 is made up of 13 amino acids. Trimming left V 5 bases short and J 7 bases short, with 15 bases between. The CDR3 sequence is CASSRQGLGEQYF. In DNA form, the CDR3 reads TGTGCCAGCAGCCGCCAGGGCCTTGGGGAGCAGTACTTC. The full variable domain, with the rest looked up from reference TRBV7-9 and TRBJ2-7, is DTGVSQNPRHKITKRGQNVTFRCDPISEHNRLYWYRQTLGQGPEFLTYFQNEAQLEKSRLLSDRFSAERPKGSFSTLEIQRTEQGDSAMYLCASSRQGLGEQYFGPGTRLTVT.

This clone was seen more than once but under ten times. The CDR3: CASRPGVNTEAFF. The CDR3, as DNA: TGTGCCAGCAGACCCGGGGTGAACACTGAAGCTTTCTTT. The V and J genes are TRBV12-3 or TRBV12-4 and TRBJ1-1; D is undetermined. V lost 6 bases and J 0 bases, leaving 8 bases between the germline ends. This CDR3 region has 13 residues.

The chain joins TRBV19 to TRBJ1-3; the match to TRBD1 covers 7 bases. The CDR3 runs to 15 residues. With 5 bases clipped from V and 3 bases from J, the junction kept 7 bases outside the gene matches. Germline V gene lookup returns CDR1 LNHDA and CDR2 SQIVND (reference sequence). The CDR3 protein is CASSPTGAGGNTIYF. The CDR3 DNA is TGTGCCAGTAGTCCTACAGGGGCAGGTGGAAACACCATATATTTT. Based on the CDR3 plus reference TRBV19 and TRBJ1-3, the full variable domain is DGGITQSPKYLFRKEGQNVTLSCEQNLNHDAMYWYRQDPGQGLRLIYYSQIVNDFQKGDIAEGYSVSREKKESFPLTVTSAQKNPTAFYLCASSPTGAGGNTIYFGEGSWLTVV.

The CDR3 loop is CASSPRASGTSTDTQYF. As DNA, the CDR3 is TGTGCCAGCAGCCCGAGGGCTAGCGGGACCAGCACAGATACGCAGTATTTT. The chain couples TRBV7-6 to TRBJ2-3; 9 positions agree with TRBD2. CDR3 length: 17 residues. The junction had 9 bases not matched to a gene; V was cut back by 5 bases and J by 0 bases. From germline, CDR1 is SGHVS and CDR2 FNYEAQ.

The chain employs TRBV4-2 and TRBJ1-5, with D possibly being TRBD1 (5 bases). The CDR3 has 17 residues. Germline lookup yields CDR1 LGHNA and CDR2 YNFKEQ. V lost 0 bases and J 2 bases, leaving 14 bases between the germline ends. CDR3 in amino acids: CASSQDKGLEGNQPQHF. Here the CDR3 DNA reads TGTGCCAGCAGCCAAGATAAGGGGTTAGAGGGCAATCAGCCCCAGCATTTT.

The chain recombines TRBV28 with TRBJ2-2; 8 bases fit TRBD2. Germline V gives CDR1 MDHEN, CDR2 SYDVKM. The CDR3 runs to 14 residues. The trim removed 5 bases at V and 6 bases at J, leaving 5 bases unmatched. Written as DNA, the CDR3 is TGTGCCAGCAGTCCCGGGGGGGTGGCCGGGGAGCTGTTTTTT. Its protein product is CASSPGGVAGELFF.

The V gene is TRBV7-2, the J gene TRBJ1-2; no clear D. CDR1 and CDR2 from the germline V gene are SGHTA and FQGNSA. The CDR3 covers 13 residues. Trimming took 1 base from V and 1 from J, leaving 4 bases between them. CDR3 coding DNA: TGTGCCAGCAGCTTAGTAATTAACTATGGCTACACCTTC. Protein product: CASSLVINYGYTF.

The genes are TRBV7-9 and TRBJ2-3; 7 nucleotides align to TRBD1. The ends lost 7 bases at V and 5 bases at J; junction bases unmatched: 12. CDR1 is SEHNR and CDR2 is FQNEAQ in the germline V gene (reference sequence). The CDR3 has 15 residues. The chain's CDR3 is CASNKGAPSQDTQYF. CDR3 nucleotides: TGTGCCAGCAATAAGGGGGCCCCTTCACAAGATACGCAGTATTTT.

The rearrangement joins TRBV3-1 (or the pseudogene TRBV3-2) to TRBJ2-2; D unclear. Germline CDR1 LGHDT, CDR2 YNNKEL (reference sequence). V shed 2 bases and J shed 10 bases, with 11 bases lying between them. This CDR3 is 13 amino acids long. In DNA, the CDR3 is TGTGCCAGCAGCCAAAGGTGGAGTGAGGAGCTGTTTTTT. Protein: CASSQRWSEELFF.

The chain is built from TRBV6-5 and TRBJ2-1, with 7 bases lining up with TRBD1. The germline gives CDR1 MNHEY, CDR2 SVGAGI. Trimming removed 5 bases from V and 10 bases from J; junction bases left unmatched: 8. This CDR3 is built from 13 residues. In nucleotides, the CDR3 is TGTGCCAGCAGTCCCGCAGACAGGGACGAGCAGTTCTTC. Translating it yields CASSPADRDEQFF.

The V call is TRBV10-3, the J call TRBJ1-3, with TRBD1 as a possible D gene (5 bases). Trimming stripped 0 bases from V and 2 bases from J, with 14 bases between. The CDR3 loop spans 17 amino acids. The germline CDR1 and CDR2 sequences are ENHRY and SYGVKD. CDR3 amino acids: CAISESLGLGPGNTIYF. In DNA, the CDR3 is TGTGCCATCAGTGAGTCATTGGGGTTGGGGCCTGGAAACACCATATATTTT.

This clone appeared a few times. The CDR3 DNA reads TGTGCCAGCAGCACGGGATACGGGACAGGGGTTTTGGCTGGAAACACCATATATTTT. Its translation is CASSTGYGTGVLAGNTIYF. The J gene is TRBJ1-3, the V gene TRBV5-5; 10 nucleotides match TRBD1. The CDR3 is made up of 19 amino acids. V gave up 4 bases and J gave up 2 bases; unmatched junction bases: 15. Germline V gene lookup returns CDR1 SGHKS and CDR2 YYEKEE (reference sequence).

The chain has TRBV6-2 or TRBV6-3 and TRBJ1-5; D not certain. V lost 0 bases and J 6 bases, leaving 9 bases between the germline ends. CDR1 is MNHEY, CDR2 SVGEGT, per germline. This CDR3 has 14 residues. The CDR3 nucleotides are TGTGCCAGCAGTTACTCGGGAGGGTTTCAGCCCCAGCATTTT. It encodes CASSYSGGFQPQHF.

V usage is TRBV18 and J usage is TRBJ1-6; D gene ambiguous. V lost 2 bases to trimming and J lost 6 bases, with 8 bases between them. CDR3 size: 14 residues. In germline, CDR1 is KGHSH, CDR2 LQKENI. CDR3 coding DNA: TGTGCCAGCTCACCAGGAGTGGGTAATTCACCCCTCCACTTT. Protein sequence: CASSPGVGNSPLHF.

This sequence joins TRBV2 and TRBJ1-3, with D possibly TRBD1 on 5 matching bases. Germline CDR1 reads SNHLY; CDR2 reads FYNNEI. Trimming removed 6 bases from V and 0 bases from J, with 15 bases in between. The CDR3 covers 16 residues. CDR3 sequence: CASRDGGVYSGNTIYF. CDR3 sequence (DNA): TGTGCCAGCAGGGATGGAGGGGTTTACTCTGGAAACACCATATATTTT.

The chain links TRBV12-5 to TRBJ1-1; the match to TRBD1 covers 9 bases. J was trimmed by 8 bases and V by 0 bases; bases with no gene match: 7. Germline assignment: CDR1 LGHNT and CDR2 FRNRAP. This CDR3 comprises 15 residues. The CDR3 sequence is CASGLVQGAVGEAFF. In nucleotides, the CDR3 is TGTGCTAGTGGTTTGGTACAGGGGGCCGTCGGGGAAGCTTTCTTT.

The genes are TRBV9 and TRBJ1-1; D is perhaps TRBD1 (5 bases). Germline V gene lookup returns CDR1 SGDLS and CDR2 YYNGEE. This CDR3 has 14 amino acids. Deletions cut 2 bases from V and 4 bases from J, with 12 bases between. CDR3 loop: CASSVAQGSTEAFF. For the CDR3, the DNA is TGTGCCAGCAGCGTCGCCCAGGGTTCCACTGAAGCTTTCTTT. Supplemented by reference TRBV9 and TRBJ1-1, the full variable domain reads DSGVTQTPKHLITATGQRVTLRCSPRSGDLSVYWYQQSLDQGLQFLIQYYNGEERAKGNILERFSAQQFPDLHSELNLSSLELGDSALYFCASSVAQGSTEAFFGQGTRLTVV.

J is TRBJ2-7 and V is TRBV5-1; 8 positions agree with TRBD1. The CDR3 is made up of 14 amino acids. The germline CDR1 and CDR2 sequences are SGHRS and YFSETQ. Unmatched junction bases numbered 15, after V lost 7 bases and J lost 9 bases. The CDR3 DNA sequence: TGCGCCAGCGCCCCCGGACAGGGAGTCTTTGGGCAGTACTTC. Protein product: CASAPGQGVFGQYF.

The V call is TRBV9, the J call TRBJ2-3; D uncertain. Germline V gene lookup returns CDR1 SGDLS and CDR2 YYNGEE. The CDR3 sequence is 16 residues long. Deletions cut 0 bases from V and 4 bases from J, with 15 bases between. DNA for the CDR3: TGTGCCAGCAGCGTAGAGATTGAGATCTTGGCAGATACGCAGTATTTT. It specifies CASSVEIEILADTQYF.

The chain carries TRBV3-1 (or the pseudogene TRBV3-2) and TRBJ2-1; 13 positions match TRBD2. Trimming removed 3 bases from V and 7 bases from J; junction bases left unmatched: 21. Germline V gene lookup returns CDR1 LGHDT and CDR2 YNNKEL (reference sequence). CDR3 length: 21 residues. The CDR3 sequence is CASSQSLKLAGGRGSANEQFF. The CDR3 DNA is TGTGCCAGCAGCCAGTCCTTGAAACTAGCGGGAGGGAGGGGTTCGGCAAATGAGCAGTTCTTC.